This T cell receptor (beta chain) was captured by sequencing in a study of shared clonotypes between healthy human individuals. Naive CD8 cells were CD45RO-negative, positively selected for CCR7, excluding terminally differentiated effector memory CD45RA+ cells. A remark on this clone: Its antigen is undetermined.

The CDR3 is 15 residues long. Germline CDR1 and CDR2: SEHNR and FQNEAQ (reference sequence). V was pared by 1 base and J by 8 bases, with 14 bases between. Study outcomes and limitations: Sorted-subset samples were not fully sequenced, rarefaction indicated. In a handful of donors, about 5% of naive CD4 clonotypes appeared in common. Clonotypes not shared had lower generation probabilities than those common to all four donors.

Source study methods: Filtering differed for immunoSEQ, which gave only junction sequences without quality scores. TCRdb's table, derived via immunoSEQ multiplex PCR, lists solely in-frame clones and lacks some. V, J and clone size were drawn from that table, and D and trimming were deduced from the DNA. The sample includes 1.5 million to 2.5 million clones, about 95% of them seen just once. Sequences were obtained from naive CD8+ T cells sorted from blood. This sequence joins TRBV7-9 and TRBJ1-4; D might be TRBD1 (6 bases). The sequence was collected from a young man in good health. This CDR3 reads CASSLGTAMYEKLFF. In DNA form, the CDR3 reads TGTGCCAGCAGCTTAGGGACAGCGATGTACGAAAAACTGTTTTTT.